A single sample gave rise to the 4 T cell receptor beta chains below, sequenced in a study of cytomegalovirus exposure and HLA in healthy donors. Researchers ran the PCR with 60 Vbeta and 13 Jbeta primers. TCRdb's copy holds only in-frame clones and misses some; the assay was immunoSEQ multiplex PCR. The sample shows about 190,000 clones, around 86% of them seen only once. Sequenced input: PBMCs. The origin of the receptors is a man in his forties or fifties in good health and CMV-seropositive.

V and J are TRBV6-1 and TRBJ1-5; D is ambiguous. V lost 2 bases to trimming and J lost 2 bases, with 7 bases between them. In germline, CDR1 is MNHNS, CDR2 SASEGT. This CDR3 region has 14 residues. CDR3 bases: TGTGCCAGCAGTGAAACTGTGGGCAATCAGCCCCAGCATTTT. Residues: CASSETVGNQPQHF.

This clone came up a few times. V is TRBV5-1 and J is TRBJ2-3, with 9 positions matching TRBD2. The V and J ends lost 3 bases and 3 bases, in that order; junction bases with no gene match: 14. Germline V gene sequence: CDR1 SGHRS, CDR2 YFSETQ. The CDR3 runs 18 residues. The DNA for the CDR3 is TGCGCCAGCAGCTCGAATCTCGAGCGGGGGGCGAGTACAGATACGCAGTATTTT. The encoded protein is CASSSNLERGASTDTQYF.

Written as DNA, the CDR3 is TGTGCCAGCATACAGATTTCCTTGTTTAATGAGCAGTTCTTC. Translating gives CASIQISLFNEQFF. This rearrangement joins TRBV7-9 to TRBJ2-1, with unresolved D. V lost 7 bases to trimming and J lost 7 bases, with 17 bases between them. CDR1 and CDR2 (germline): SEHNR, FQNEAQ (reference sequence). The CDR3 runs to 14 residues.

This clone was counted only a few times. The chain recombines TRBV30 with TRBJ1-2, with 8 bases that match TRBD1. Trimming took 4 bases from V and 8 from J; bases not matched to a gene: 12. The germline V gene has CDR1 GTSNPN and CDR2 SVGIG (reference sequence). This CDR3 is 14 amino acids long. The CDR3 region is CAWTVRQGAGGYTF. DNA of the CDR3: TGTGCCTGGACTGTACGCCAGGGGGCCGGGGGCTACACCTTC.